Listed below are T cell receptor beta chains from one sample, sequenced in a study of T cells in Graves' hyperthyroidism and ophthalmopathy. One entry per CDR3 protein results from TCRdb running MiXCR on the multiplex PCR reads. The data show fewer than 350,000 distinct CDR3 sequences, with 21% seen just once and less than 65% held by the top ten. The sample was blood. The origin of the receptors is a woman aged 50 to 60 with Graves' hyperthyroidism. Both conserved end residues are part of each CDR3. A D gene is named only where the DNA matches it firmly. Only some rows state a clone size, as once, few, many or a class for expanded clones.

>TRBV11-1|TRBD2|TRBJ2-1|NA
TGTGCCAGCAGCTTCGGGACCTATAGCGGGAGTCCTTTCAATGAGCAGTTCTTC
CASSFGTYSGSPFNEQFF
>TRBV5-1|TRBD2|TRBJ2-7|NA
TGCGCCAGCAGCCCCGGGGGGAGATCCTACGAGCAGTACTTC
CASSPGGRSYEQYF
>TRBV2|TRBD1|TRBJ1-6|many
TGTGCCAGCAAGGGGGCGGGGGTTAATTCACCCCTCCACTTT
CASKGAGVNSPLHF
>TRBV12-5|NA|TRBJ2-1|NA
TGTGCTAGTGGTTTGGAGACAGGGAGGGGGGCCTACAATGAGCAGTTCTTC
CASGLETGRGAYNEQFF
>TRBV10-1|NA|TRBJ1-3|few
TGCGCCAGCAGGGGCGGTTCCTCTGGAAACACCATATATTTT
CASRGGSSGNTIYF
>TRBV28|TRBD1|TRBJ2-2|NA
TGTGCCAGCAGTGGTCGGGACAGGGTAACCGGGGAGCTGTTTTTT
CASSGRDRVTGELFF
>TRBV7-2|TRBD2|TRBJ2-2|many
TGTGCCAGCAGCCGTAGCGGGAGACCCGGGGAGCTGTTTTTT
CASSRSGRPGELFF
>TRBV6-1|NA|TRBJ2-4|few
TGTGCCAGCAGTTCCGACATCGCCAAAAACATTCAGTACTTC
CASSSDIAKNIQYF
>TRBV3-1|NA|TRBJ2-7|many
TGTGCCAGCAGCCAAGTTCCGAGCGGCAACTACGAGCAGTACTTC
CASSQVPSGNYEQYF
>TRBV11-2|NA|TRBJ2-7|few
TGTGCCAGCAGCCCCCTAGACCCGCCCTCCTACGAGCAGTACTTC
CASSPLDPPSYEQYF
>TRBV7-8|TRBD1|TRBJ1-1|many
TGTGCCAGCAGCTTAGGGACAGGGGATGCTTTCTTT
CASSLGTGDAFF
>TRBV7-9|NA|TRBJ1-1|NA
TGTGCCAGCAGCTTATTGAAACGGCGCACCATGAACACTGAAGCTTTCTTT
CASSLLKRRTMNTEAFF
>TRBV3-1|NA|TRBJ1-3|few
TGTGCCAGCAGCCTAGAGATGGGCACGAGCTCTGGAAACACCATATATTTT
CASSLEMGTSSGNTIYF
>TRBV6-1|TRBD1|TRBJ2-7|few
TGTGCCAGCACCAACCCGGGACAGCCCTACGAGCAGTACTTC
CASTNPGQPYEQYF
>TRBV12-3/TRBV12-4|TRBD2|TRBJ2-2|NA
TGTGCCAGCAGAGGGACTAGCGGGGGGGCCGACACCGGGGAGCTGTTTTTT
CASRGTSGGADTGELFF
>TRBV7-9|TRBD2|TRBJ2-5|many
TGTGCCAGCAGGGCCACTAGCGGGGGAAAACAAGAGACCCAGTACTTC
CASRATSGGKQETQYF
>TRBV28|TRBD2|TRBJ2-7|many
TGTGCCAGCAAACGGACTAGCGGGAACAGTTACGAGCAGTACTTC
CASKRTSGNSYEQYF
>TRBV29-1|NA|TRBJ2-7|NA
TGCAGCGTCCACGAGACCTACAATGAGCAGTACTTC
CSVHETYNEQYF
>TRBV20-1|TRBD2|TRBJ2-1|many
TGCAGTGCTAGCGGGACTAGCGGGATTATGGATGAGCAGTTCTTC
CSASGTSGIMDEQFF
>TRBV4-1|NA|TRBJ1-1|few
TGCGCCAGCAGCCAAAACACAGGGGAAGCTTTCTTT
CASSQNTGEAFF
>TRBV29-1|NA|TRBJ1-2|NA
TGCAGCGTTGGAGTCGCCTATGGCTACACCTTC
CSVGVAYGYTF
>TRBV20-1|TRBD1|TRBJ1-5|many
TGCAGTGCTGCGCAGGGGGTGCGCAATCAGCCCCAGCATTTT
CSAAQGVRNQPQHF
>TRBV20-1|NA|TRBJ1-2|many
TGCAGTGCTAGAGGTCGACGAGGGGGAGGGAATGGCTACACCTTC
CSARGRRGGGNGYTF
>TRBV20-1|NA|TRBJ2-7|many
TGCAGTGCTACGGACCTGGTAGGCTACGAGCAGTACTTC
CSATDLVGYEQYF
>TRBV7-9|NA|TRBJ1-4|few
TGTGCCAGCAGCAGTTTAATCGGAGGCCGGGCCAATGAAAAACTGTTTTTT
CASSSLIGGRANEKLFF
>TRBV3-1|TRBD1|TRBJ1-4|many
TGTGCCAGCAGCCAAGGGACAGGGACTAATGAAAAACTGTTTTTT
CASSQGTGTNEKLFF
>TRBV3-1|TRBD2|TRBJ2-7|many
TGTGCCAGCAGGCGTAGCGGGAGGGCCTCCCACGAGCAGTACTTC
CASRRSGRASHEQYF
>TRBV9|NA|TRBJ1-4|many
TGTGCCAGCAGCGTAGGAGGGGGTTCTAATGAAAAACTGTTTTTT
CASSVGGGSNEKLFF
>TRBV30|NA|TRBJ1-5|many
TGTGCCTGGAATATGAAGACGGATCAGCCCCAGCATTTT
CAWNMKTDQPQHF
>TRBV20-1|NA|TRBJ2-7|many
TGCAGTGCTAGTTACGGATACTACGAGCAGTACTTC
CSASYGYYEQYF
>TRBV6-2/TRBV6-3|NA|TRBJ2-1|few
TGTGCCAGCCTAGAACGAAGCGGCAATGAGCAGTTCTTC
CASLERSGNEQFF
>TRBV4-1|TRBD1|TRBJ2-7|NA
TGCGCCAGCAGCCGTCCCGGGACAGGGAACGAGCAGTACTTC
CASSRPGTGNEQYF
>TRBV20-1|TRBD1|TRBJ2-6|many
TGCAGTGCTGACCCCAGGGGGTCTGGGGCCAACGTCCTGACTTTC
CSADPRGSGANVLTF
>TRBV4-1|NA|TRBJ1-2|few
TGCGCCAGCAGCCAAGGTCAAGGCCGAAAGGACTATGGCTACACCTTC
CASSQGQGRKDYGYTF
>TRBV11-2|NA|TRBJ2-1|many
TGTGCCAGCAGCCCCCATGGCCGCTACAATGAGCAGTTCTTC
CASSPHGRYNEQFF
>TRBV7-2|NA|TRBJ1-1|few
TGTGCCAGCAGCTTACCCGGTCTGAAAGCTTTCTTT
CASSLPGLKAFF
>TRBV2|NA|TRBJ1-1|few
TGTGCCAGCAGGGGGCGTTTGAACACTGAAGCTTTCTTT
CASRGRLNTEAFF
>TRBV18|TRBD1|TRBJ2-7|many
TGTGCCAGCTCACCGTACACCGGGACAGGGGGGCGCGAGCAGTACTTC
CASSPYTGTGGREQYF